This is a list of T cell receptor beta chains from one sample in a study of T cell clones after liver transplantation. Profiled with immunoSEQ multiplex PCR; TCRdb holds only in-frame clones, not every one. In the table there are approximately 51,000 clones, roughly nine tenths of which are singletons. The material sequenced was CD8+ T cells from blood, taken 12 months after liver transplant. These receptors all stem from a human patient who received a liver transplant. Some T cells may have come from the graft donor. The CDR3 runs from the conserved cysteine through the conserved F or W. The order of the fields is J gene, clone size, V gene, D gene, CDR3 DNA, CDR3 protein. D genes are given only for firm matches. Clone size is not always given. Where it is, it says once, few, many or a class for expanded clones.

TRBJ2-7 - TRBV7-6 TRBD1 TGTGCCAGCAGCCAGCATGGGACAGGTGAAGGATACGAGCAGTACTTC CASSQHGTGEGYEQYF
TRBJ2-3 - TRBV5-1 - TGCGCCAGCAGCTCTCCCCCAGCAGGAAATACGCAGTATTTT CASSSPPAGNTQYF
TRBJ1-1 few TRBV27 - TGTGCCAGCAGTTTATCCGGATCCCACACTGAAGCTTTCTTT CASSLSGSHTEAFF
TRBJ2-2 - TRBV27 TRBD1 TGTGCCAGCAGCCTCTGGACAGGGGCGGCCGGGGAGCTGTTTTTT CASSLWTGAAGELFF
TRBJ2-1 - TRBV27 TRBD1 TGTGCCAGCAGTTCGCCTGCCTCCGGGACAGGCTACAATGAGCAGTTCTTC CASSSPASGTGYNEQFF
TRBJ2-2 once TRBV7-9 TRBD1 TGTGCCAGCAGCCGCATACAGGGGACCGGGGAGCTGTTTTTT CASSRIQGTGELFF
TRBJ2-3 - TRBV19 TRBD2 TGTGCCAGTAGTATCGGGGCGGGAGTTGAAGATACGCAGTATTTT CASSIGAGVEDTQYF
TRBJ2-7 - TRBV14 TRBD1 TGTGCCAGCAGCCAAGTTTGGGCAGGGGGTGTTTCCGACTACTACGAGCAGTACTTC CASSQVWAGGVSDYYEQYF
TRBJ2-2 - TRBV7-9 - TGTGCCAGCAGTCCCGGTGCGGGGACCGGGGAGCTGTTTTTT CASSPGAGTGELFF
TRBJ1-1 - TRBV7-6 - TGTGCCAGCAGCTTACTGGAATATAACACTGAAGCTTTCTTT CASSLLEYNTEAFF
TRBJ1-5 few TRBV19 - TGTGCCAGTAGTACCTGGGAAGGTCAGCCCCAGCATTTT CASSTWEGQPQHF
TRBJ2-5 - TRBV7-9 - TGTGCCAGCAGCCCACCTATGAAACAAGAGACCCAGTACTTC CASSPPMKQETQYF
TRBJ1-1 - TRBV7-2 TRBD1 TGTGCCAGCAGCTTCGGACAGGGGACCGAAGCTTTCTTT CASSFGQGTEAFF
TRBJ1-2 - TRBV15 - TGTGCCACCAGCCCCCGGGGAGCGTTCGGTGGCTACACCTTC CATSPRGAFGGYTF
TRBJ2-1 once TRBV11-3 TRBD2 TGTGCCAGCAGCCTGCATAGCGGGAGTGAGCAGTTCTTC CASSLHSGSEQFF
TRBJ2-3 - TRBV7-7 TRBD2 TGTGCTAGCAGCTTAGGTCTAGCGGGGGCGGACGATACGCAGTATTTT CASSLGLAGADDTQYF
TRBJ2-7 - TRBV27 TRBD2 TGTGCCAGCAGTTTGGCTAGCGGGATAGGCGAGCAGTACTTC CASSLASGIGEQYF
TRBJ2-3 - TRBV27 TRBD2 TGTGCCAGCAGTTCCGGGACTAGCGGGAGGGCGCGGTCAGATACGCAGTATTTT CASSSGTSGRARSDTQYF
TRBJ2-1 few TRBV7-9 - TGTGCCAGCAGCTTAGGCCTAGTCGGAAACAATGAGCAGTTCTTC CASSLGLVGNNEQFF